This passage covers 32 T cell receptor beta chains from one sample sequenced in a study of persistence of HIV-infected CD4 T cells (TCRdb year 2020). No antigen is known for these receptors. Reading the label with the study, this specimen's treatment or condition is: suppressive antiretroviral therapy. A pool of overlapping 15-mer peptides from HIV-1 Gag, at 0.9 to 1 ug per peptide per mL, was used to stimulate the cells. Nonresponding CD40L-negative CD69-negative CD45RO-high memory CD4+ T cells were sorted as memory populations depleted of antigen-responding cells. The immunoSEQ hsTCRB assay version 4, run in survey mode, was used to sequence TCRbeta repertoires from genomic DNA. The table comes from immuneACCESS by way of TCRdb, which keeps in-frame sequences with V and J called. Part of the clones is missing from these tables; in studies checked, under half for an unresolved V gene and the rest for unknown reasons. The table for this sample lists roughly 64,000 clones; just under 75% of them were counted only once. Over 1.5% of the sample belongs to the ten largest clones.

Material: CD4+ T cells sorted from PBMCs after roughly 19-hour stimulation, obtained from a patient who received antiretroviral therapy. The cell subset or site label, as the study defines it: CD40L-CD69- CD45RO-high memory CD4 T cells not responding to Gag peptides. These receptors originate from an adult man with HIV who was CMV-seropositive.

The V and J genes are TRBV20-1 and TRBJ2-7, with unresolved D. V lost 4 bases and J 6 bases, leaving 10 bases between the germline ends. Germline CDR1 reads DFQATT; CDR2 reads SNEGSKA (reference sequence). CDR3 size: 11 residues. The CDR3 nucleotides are TGCAGTGCTAAGCCCTTTGGCGAGCAGTACTTC. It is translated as CSAKPFGEQYF.

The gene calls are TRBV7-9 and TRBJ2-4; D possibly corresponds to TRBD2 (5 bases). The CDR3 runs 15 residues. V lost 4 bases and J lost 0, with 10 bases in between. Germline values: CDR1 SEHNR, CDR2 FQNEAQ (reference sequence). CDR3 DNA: TGTGCCAGCAGCTCCCGGGATCTAGCCAAAAACATTCAGTACTTC. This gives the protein CASSSRDLAKNIQYF. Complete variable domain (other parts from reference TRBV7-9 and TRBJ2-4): DTGVSQNPRHKITKRGQNVTFRCDPISEHNRLYWYRQTLGQGPEFLTYFQNEAQLEKSRLLSDRFSAERPKGSFSTLEIQRTEQGDSAMYLCASSSRDLAKNIQYFGAGTRLSVL.

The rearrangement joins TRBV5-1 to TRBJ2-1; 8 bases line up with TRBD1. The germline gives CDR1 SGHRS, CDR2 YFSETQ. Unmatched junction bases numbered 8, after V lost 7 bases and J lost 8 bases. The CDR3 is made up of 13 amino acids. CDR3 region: CASRSTGGDEQFF. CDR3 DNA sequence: TGCGCCAGCCGATCCACAGGGGGAGATGAGCAGTTCTTC. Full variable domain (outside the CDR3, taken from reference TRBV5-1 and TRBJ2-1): KAGVTQTPRYLIKTRGQQVTLSCSPISGHRSVSWYQQTPGQGLQFLFEYFSETQRNKGNFPGRFSGRQFSNSRSEMNVSTLELGDSALYLCASRSTGGDEQFFGPGTRLTVL.

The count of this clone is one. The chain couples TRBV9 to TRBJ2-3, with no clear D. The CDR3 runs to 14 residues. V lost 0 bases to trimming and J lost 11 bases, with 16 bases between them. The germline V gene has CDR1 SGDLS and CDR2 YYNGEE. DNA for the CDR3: TGTGCCAGCAGCGTAGACAACCCCCTAGGCGGGCAGTATTTT. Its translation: CASSVDNPLGGQYF.

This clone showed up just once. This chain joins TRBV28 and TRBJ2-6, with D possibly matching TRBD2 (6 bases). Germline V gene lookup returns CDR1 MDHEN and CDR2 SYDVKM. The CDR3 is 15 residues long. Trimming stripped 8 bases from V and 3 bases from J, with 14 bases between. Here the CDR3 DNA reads TGTGCCAGCGTTGGGCAGGGAGGTGGGGCCAACGTCCTGACTTTC. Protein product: CASVGQGGGANVLTF.

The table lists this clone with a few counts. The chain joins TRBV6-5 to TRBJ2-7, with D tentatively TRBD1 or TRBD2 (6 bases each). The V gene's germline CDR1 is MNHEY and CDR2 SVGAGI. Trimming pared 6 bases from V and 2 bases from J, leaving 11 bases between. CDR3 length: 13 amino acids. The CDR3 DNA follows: TGTGCCAGCAGGGAGGGGGGAGCCTACGAGCAGTACTTC. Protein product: CASREGGAYEQYF.

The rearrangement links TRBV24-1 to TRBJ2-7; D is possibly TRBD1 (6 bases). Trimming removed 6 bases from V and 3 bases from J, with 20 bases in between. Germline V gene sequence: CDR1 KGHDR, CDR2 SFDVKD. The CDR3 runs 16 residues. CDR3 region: CATSSSRAQDSYEQYF. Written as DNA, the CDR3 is TGTGCCACCAGTTCCTCACGGGCTCAGGACAGCTACGAGCAGTACTTC.

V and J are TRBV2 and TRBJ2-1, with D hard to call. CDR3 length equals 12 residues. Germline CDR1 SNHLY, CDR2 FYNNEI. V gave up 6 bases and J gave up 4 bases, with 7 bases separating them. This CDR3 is CASRPEYNEQFF. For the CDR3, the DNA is TGTGCCAGCAGGCCTGAATACAATGAGCAGTTCTTC.

This chain's CDR3 is CASSLAPTGTVNYGYTF. CDR3 nucleotide sequence: TGTGCCAGCAGCTTGGCCCCCACAGGGACCGTTAACTATGGCTACACCTTC. The chain combines TRBV5-6 with TRBJ1-2; tentatively, D is TRBD1 (6 bases). Trimming cost V 0 bases and J 1 base, with 16 bases left between them. The length of the CDR3 is 17 residues. CDR1 and CDR2 (germline): SGHDT, YYEEEE.

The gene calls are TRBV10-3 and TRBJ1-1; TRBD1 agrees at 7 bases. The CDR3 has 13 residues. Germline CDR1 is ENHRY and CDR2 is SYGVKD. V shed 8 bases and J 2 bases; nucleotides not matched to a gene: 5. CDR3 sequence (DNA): TGTGCCATCGGGGGACAGCTCAACACTGAAGCTTTCTTT. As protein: CAIGGQLNTEAFF.

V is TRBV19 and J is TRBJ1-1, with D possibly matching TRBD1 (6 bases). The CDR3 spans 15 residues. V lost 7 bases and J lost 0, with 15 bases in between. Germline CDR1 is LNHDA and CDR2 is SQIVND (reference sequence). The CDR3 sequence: CASTSTGSMNTEAFF. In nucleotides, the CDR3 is TGTGCCAGTACCTCAACAGGGTCAATGAACACTGAAGCTTTCTTT.

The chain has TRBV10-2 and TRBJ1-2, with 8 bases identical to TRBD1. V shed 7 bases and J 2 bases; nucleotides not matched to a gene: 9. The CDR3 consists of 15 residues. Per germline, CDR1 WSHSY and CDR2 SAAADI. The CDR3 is CASTSGQGANYGYTF. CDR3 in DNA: TGCGCCAGCACCTCAGGACAGGGTGCGAACTATGGCTACACCTTC.

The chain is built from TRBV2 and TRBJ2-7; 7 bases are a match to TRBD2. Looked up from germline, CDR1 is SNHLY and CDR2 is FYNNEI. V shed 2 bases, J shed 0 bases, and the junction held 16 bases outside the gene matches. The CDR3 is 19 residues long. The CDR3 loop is CASSEKIGRGTQTSYEQYF. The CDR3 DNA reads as TGTGCCAGCAGTGAAAAGATTGGGCGGGGGACCCAGACCTCCTACGAGCAGTACTTC.

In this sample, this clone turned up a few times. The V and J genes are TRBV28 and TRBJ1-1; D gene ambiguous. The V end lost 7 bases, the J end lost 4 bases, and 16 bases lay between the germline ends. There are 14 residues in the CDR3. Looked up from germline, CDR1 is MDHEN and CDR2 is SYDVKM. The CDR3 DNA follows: TGTGCCAGCATACGGGAACGGCCGGTCACTGAAGCTTTCTTT. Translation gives CASIRERPVTEAFF.

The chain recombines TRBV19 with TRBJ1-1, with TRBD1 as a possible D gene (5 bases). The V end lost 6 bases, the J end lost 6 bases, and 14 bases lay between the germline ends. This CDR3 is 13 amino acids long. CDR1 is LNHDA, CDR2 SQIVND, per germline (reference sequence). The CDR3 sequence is CASSTRVRAEAFF. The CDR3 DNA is TGTGCCAGTAGCACCAGGGTAAGGGCTGAAGCTTTCTTT.

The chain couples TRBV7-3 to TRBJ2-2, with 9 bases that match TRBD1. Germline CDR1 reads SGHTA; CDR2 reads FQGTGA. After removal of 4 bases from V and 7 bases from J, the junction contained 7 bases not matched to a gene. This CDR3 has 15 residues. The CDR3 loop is CASSSMTGGDGELFF. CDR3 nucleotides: TGTGCCAGCAGCTCTATGACAGGGGGTGACGGGGAGCTGTTTTTT.

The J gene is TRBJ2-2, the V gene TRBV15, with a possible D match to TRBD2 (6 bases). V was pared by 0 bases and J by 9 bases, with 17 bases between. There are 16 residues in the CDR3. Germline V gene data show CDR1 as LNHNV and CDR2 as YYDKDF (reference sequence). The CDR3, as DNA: TGTGCCACCAGCAGAGATCGGGGGTCAGGCCAACGGGAGCTGTTTTTT. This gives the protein CATSRDRGSGQRELFF.

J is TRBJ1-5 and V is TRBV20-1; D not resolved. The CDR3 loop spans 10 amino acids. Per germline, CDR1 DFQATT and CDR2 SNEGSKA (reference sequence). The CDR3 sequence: CRPNNQPQHF. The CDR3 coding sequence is TGCAGGCCCAACAATCAGCCCCAGCATTTT.

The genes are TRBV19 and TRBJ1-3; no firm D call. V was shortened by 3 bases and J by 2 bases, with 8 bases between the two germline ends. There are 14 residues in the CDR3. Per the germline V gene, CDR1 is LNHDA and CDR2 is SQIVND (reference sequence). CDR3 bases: TGTGCCAGTAGTATGGTCTCCACTGGAAACACCATATATTTT. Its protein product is CASSMVSTGNTIYF.

CDR3 in DNA: TGTGCCAGCAGTCGTACAGGGGGCGCGTACACCGGGGAGCTGTTTTTT. Its translation is CASSRTGGAYTGELFF. The V and J genes are TRBV2 and TRBJ2-2, with 9 bases lining up with TRBD1. Per germline, CDR1 SNHLY and CDR2 FYNNEI. CDR3 size: 16 residues. The ends lost 5 bases at V and 3 bases at J; junction bases unmatched: 7.

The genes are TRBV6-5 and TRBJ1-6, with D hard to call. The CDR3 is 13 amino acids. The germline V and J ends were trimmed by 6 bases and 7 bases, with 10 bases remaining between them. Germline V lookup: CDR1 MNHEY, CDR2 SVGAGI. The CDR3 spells CASSGKLNSPLHF. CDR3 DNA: TGTGCCAGCAGCGGAAAATTAAATTCACCCCTCCACTTT.

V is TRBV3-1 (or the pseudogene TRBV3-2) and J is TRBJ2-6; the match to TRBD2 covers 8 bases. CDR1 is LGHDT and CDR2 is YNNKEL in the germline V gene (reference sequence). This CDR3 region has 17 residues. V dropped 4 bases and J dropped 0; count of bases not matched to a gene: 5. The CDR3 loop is CASSPRGGYSGANVLTF. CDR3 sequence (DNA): TGTGCCAGCAGCCCTCGGGGGGGATACTCTGGGGCCAACGTCCTGACTTTC.

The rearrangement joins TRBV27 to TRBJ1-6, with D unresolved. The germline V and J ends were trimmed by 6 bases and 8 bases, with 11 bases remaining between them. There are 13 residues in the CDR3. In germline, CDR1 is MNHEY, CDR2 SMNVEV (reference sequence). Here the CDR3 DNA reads TGTGCCAGCAGGCGGGAGCGGGATTCACCCCTCCACTTT. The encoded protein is CASRRERDSPLHF.

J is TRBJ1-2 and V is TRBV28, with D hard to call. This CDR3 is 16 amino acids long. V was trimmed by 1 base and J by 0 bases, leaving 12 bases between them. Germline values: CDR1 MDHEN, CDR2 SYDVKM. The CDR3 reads CASSLLGWDPNYGYTF. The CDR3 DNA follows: TGTGCCAGCAGTTTATTGGGCTGGGATCCTAACTATGGCTACACCTTC.

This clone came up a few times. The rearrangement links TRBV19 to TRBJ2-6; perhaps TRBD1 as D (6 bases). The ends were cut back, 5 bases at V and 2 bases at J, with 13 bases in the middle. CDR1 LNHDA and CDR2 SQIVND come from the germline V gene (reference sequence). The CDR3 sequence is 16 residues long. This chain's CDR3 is CASSFPRGTGANVLTF. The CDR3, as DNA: TGTGCCAGTAGTTTCCCCAGGGGAACTGGGGCCAACGTCCTGACTTTC.

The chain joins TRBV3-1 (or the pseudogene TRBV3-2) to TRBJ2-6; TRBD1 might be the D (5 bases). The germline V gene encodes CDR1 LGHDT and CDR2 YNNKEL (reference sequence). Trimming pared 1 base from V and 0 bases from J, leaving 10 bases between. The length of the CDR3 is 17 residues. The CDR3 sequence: CASSQVVTASGANVLTF. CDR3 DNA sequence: TGTGCCAGCAGCCAAGTTGTGACAGCCTCTGGGGCCAACGTCCTGACTTTC.

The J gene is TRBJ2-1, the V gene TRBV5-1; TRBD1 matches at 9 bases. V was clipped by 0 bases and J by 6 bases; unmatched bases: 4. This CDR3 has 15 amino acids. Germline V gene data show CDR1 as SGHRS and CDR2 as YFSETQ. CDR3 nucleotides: TGCGCCAGCAGCTTGGAACAGGGGGCCGGCAATGAGCAGTTCTTC. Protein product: CASSLEQGAGNEQFF.

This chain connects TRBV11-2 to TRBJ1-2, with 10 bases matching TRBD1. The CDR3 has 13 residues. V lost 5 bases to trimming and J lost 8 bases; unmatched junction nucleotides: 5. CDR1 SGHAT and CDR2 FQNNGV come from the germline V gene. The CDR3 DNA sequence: TGTGCCAGCAGCCGGGACAGGGGAATCGGCTACACCTTC. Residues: CASSRDRGIGYTF.

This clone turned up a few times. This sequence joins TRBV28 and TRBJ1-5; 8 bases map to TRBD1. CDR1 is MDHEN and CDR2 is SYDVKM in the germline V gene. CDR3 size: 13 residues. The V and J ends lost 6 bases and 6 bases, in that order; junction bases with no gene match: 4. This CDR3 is CASRRQGTQPQHF. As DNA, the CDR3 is TGTGCCAGCAGGCGACAGGGGACTCAGCCCCAGCATTTT.

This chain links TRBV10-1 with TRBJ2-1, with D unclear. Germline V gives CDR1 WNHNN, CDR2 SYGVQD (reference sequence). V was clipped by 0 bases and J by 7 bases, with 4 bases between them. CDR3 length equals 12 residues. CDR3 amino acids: CASSESKNEQFF. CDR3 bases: TGCGCCAGCAGTGAGTCTAAAAATGAGCAGTTCTTC.

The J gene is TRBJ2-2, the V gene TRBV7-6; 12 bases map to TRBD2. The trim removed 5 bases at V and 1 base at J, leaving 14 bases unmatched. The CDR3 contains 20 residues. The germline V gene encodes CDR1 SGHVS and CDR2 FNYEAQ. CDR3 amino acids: CASSIRPGLAGTQNTGELFF. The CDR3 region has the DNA TGTGCCAGCAGCATTCGTCCGGGACTAGCGGGTACTCAGAACACCGGGGAGCTGTTTTTT. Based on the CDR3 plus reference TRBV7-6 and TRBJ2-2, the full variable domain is GAGVSQSPRYKVTKRGQDVALRCDPISGHVSLYWYRQALGQGPEFLTYFNYEAQQDKSGLPNDRFSAERPEGSISTLTIQRTEQRDSAMYRCASSIRPGLAGTQNTGELFFGEGSRLTVL.

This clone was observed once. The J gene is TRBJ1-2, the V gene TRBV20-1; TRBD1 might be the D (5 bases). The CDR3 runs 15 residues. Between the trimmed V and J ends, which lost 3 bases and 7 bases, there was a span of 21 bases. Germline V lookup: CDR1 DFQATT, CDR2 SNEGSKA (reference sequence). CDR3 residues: CSASRGASVGGGYTF. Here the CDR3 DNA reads TGCAGTGCTAGTCGTGGGGCCTCAGTCGGCGGTGGCTACACCTTC.